The 8 T cell receptor beta chains listed next were all sequenced from one sample in a study of PD-1 blockade in classical Hodgkin lymphoma. The method was immunoSEQ multiplex PCR; TCRdb's version includes in-frame clones alone and lacks a portion of them. The sample has tens of thousands of clones, approximately 80% seen once. Time point in this sample: cycle 4 day 1 (C4D1), after less than 7 weeks of nivolumab. There was relapse after autologous stem cell transplantation in every patient, and there was variation in brentuximab vedotin exposure. The sequencing here drew on peripheral blood mononuclear cells (PBMCs), taken before the fourth cycle of nivolumab. These receptors were taken from a human donor with classical Hodgkin lymphoma.

This clone came up once. The same CDR3 also results from other DNA sequences found in this sample. The chain employs TRBV14 and TRBJ1-2; D not resolved. Trimming took 0 bases from V and 4 from J, leaving 9 bases between them. Looked up from germline, CDR1 is SGHDN and CDR2 is FVKESK. The CDR3 extends over 14 amino acids. In DNA form, the CDR3 reads TGTGCCAGCAGCCAAGATCTCGGCGGCTATGGCTACACCTTC. It is translated as CASSQDLGGYGYTF.

The V and J genes are TRBV2 and TRBJ1-6; D remains unclear. With 3 bases removed from V and 6 bases from J, the gap between germline ends came to 9 bases. Germline V gene sequence: CDR1 SNHLY, CDR2 FYNNEI. This CDR3 is 14 amino acids long. For the CDR3, the DNA is TGTGCCAGCAGTGAGGTAACCCGTAATTCACCCCTCCACTTT. It specifies CASSEVTRNSPLHF.

This clone was detected once. The chain uses TRBV2 and TRBJ1-2; D might be TRBD1 (6 bases). CDR1 SNHLY and CDR2 FYNNEI come from the germline V gene. CDR3 length equals 15 residues. Trimming left V 6 bases short and J 4 bases short, with 18 bases between. The CDR3 region has the DNA TGTGCCAGCAGACTGGGGGGGGCGCCATCCTATGGCTACACCTTC. Encoded protein: CASRLGGAPSYGYTF.

The rearrangement joins TRBV7-9 to TRBJ2-2; unclear D gene. Per germline, CDR1 SEHNR and CDR2 FQNEAQ (reference sequence). This CDR3 spans 9 amino acids. Trimming removed 7 bases at V and 6 bases at J, with 0 bases between. Here the CDR3 DNA reads TGTGCCAGCACCGGGGAGCTGTTTTTT. Translating it yields CASTGELFF.

The chain recombines TRBV7-9 with TRBJ2-1; D is possibly TRBD2 (6 bases). The germline gives CDR1 SEHNR, CDR2 FQNEAQ (reference sequence). The CDR3 consists of 16 residues. Trimming left V 5 bases short and J 0 bases short, with 14 bases between. The CDR3 bases are TGTGCCAGCAGCCGAAACCCCGGGAGCTCCTACAATGAGCAGTTCTTC. As protein: CASSRNPGSSYNEQFF.

J is TRBJ1-1 and V is TRBV6-1, with D hard to call. In germline, CDR1 is MNHNS, CDR2 SASEGT. This CDR3 region has 13 residues. V lost 4 bases and J 2 bases, leaving 8 bases between the germline ends. In nucleotides, the CDR3 is TGTGCCAGCAGTGTCCGCTTCAACACTGAAGCTTTCTTT. The encoded protein is CASSVRFNTEAFF.

The chain carries TRBV30 and TRBJ1-3; TRBD1 agrees at 7 bases. The ends lost 5 bases at V and 0 bases at J; junction bases unmatched: 1. This CDR3 has 13 residues. Germline lookup yields CDR1 GTSNPN and CDR2 SVGIG (reference sequence). The CDR3 DNA follows: TGTGCCTGGGGGACAGACTCTGGAAACACCATATATTTT. Translation gives CAWGTDSGNTIYF.

V gene TRBV11-1 combines with J gene TRBJ1-1; no clear D. The CDR3 contains 13 residues. Per the germline V gene, CDR1 is SGHAT and CDR2 is FQDESV (reference sequence). Trimming shortened V by 1 base and J by 5 bases, and 8 bases separated the two germline ends. CDR3 sequence: CASSLEGHTEAFF. As DNA, the CDR3 is TGTGCCAGCAGCTTAGAGGGTCATACTGAAGCTTTCTTT.